Listed below are T cell receptor beta chains from one sample, sequenced in a study of radiotherapy plus CTLA-4 blockade in lung cancer. This table comes from immunoSEQ multiplex PCR, and its TCRdb copy is limited to in-frame clones, with some not included. The sample carries approximately 94,000 clones, roughly four fifths recorded once. Sequences were derived from peripheral blood, sampled from a patient treated with radiotherapy plus ipilimumab. The receptors were sampled from a human donor with non-small cell lung cancer that progressed on radiotherapy plus ipilimumab. Each CDR3 is given with its conserved first and last residue.

v_gene: TRBV18
j_gene: TRBJ2-7
CDR3aa: CASSPRTSVIYEQYF

v_gene: TRBV21-1
j_gene: TRBJ2-3
CDR3aa: CASSKALTGDGTDTQYF

v_gene: TRBV7-2
j_gene: TRBJ2-5
CDR3aa: CASSPDSGSLRETQYF

v_gene: TRBV5-6
j_gene: TRBJ1-3
CDR3aa: CASSQRTPGNTIYF

v_gene: TRBV2
j_gene: TRBJ1-3
CDR3aa: CASSEARSGNTIYF

v_gene: TRBV28
j_gene: TRBJ1-2
CDR3aa: CASSNDRGRVYGYTF

v_gene: TRBV21-1
j_gene: TRBJ1-1
CDR3aa: CASRWANTEAFF

v_gene: TRBV27
j_gene: TRBJ1-5
CDR3aa: CASSLSFSRQGNQPQHF

v_gene: TRBV29-1
j_gene: TRBJ2-2
CDR3aa: CSARRAGGSRNGELFF

v_gene: TRBV19
j_gene: TRBJ2-1
CDR3aa: CASSLRTGYNEQFF

v_gene: TRBV7-9
j_gene: TRBJ2-1
CDR3aa: CATSFEYNEQFF

v_gene: TRBV19
j_gene: TRBJ1-5
CDR3aa: CASSNPGTGVQPQHF

v_gene: TRBV12-5
j_gene: TRBJ2-7
CDR3aa: CASGLVVGRGRRDEQYF

v_gene: TRBV7-9
j_gene: TRBJ2-7
CDR3aa: CASSSPNHYEQYF

v_gene: TRBV5-4
j_gene: TRBJ1-5
CDR3aa: CASSLAGSGNQPQHF

v_gene: TRBV28
j_gene: TRBJ2-7
CDR3aa: CASSPPDRGYEQYF

v_gene: TRBV28
j_gene: TRBJ1-4
CDR3aa: CASRAHTGNDLKLFF

v_gene: TRBV7-9
j_gene: TRBJ2-7
CDR3aa: CASSLGSGSYEQYF

v_gene: TRBV5-4
j_gene: TRBJ2-3
CDR3aa: CASSGRDTTDTQYF

v_gene: TRBV7-3
j_gene: TRBJ2-3
CDR3aa: CASSSLGGRNTDTQYF

v_gene: TRBV27
j_gene: TRBJ1-5
CDR3aa: CASRPGFNQPQHF

v_gene: TRBV9
j_gene: TRBJ2-2
CDR3aa: CASSPGTSGVGELFF

v_gene: TRBV5-1
j_gene: TRBJ2-5
CDR3aa: CASSFQVRETQYF

v_gene: TRBV9
j_gene: TRBJ2-2
CDR3aa: CASSVGAGGPSTGELFF

v_gene: TRBV25-1
j_gene: TRBJ2-1
CDR3aa: CAGSPGTSGTQFF

v_gene: TRBV9
j_gene: TRBJ2-2
CDR3aa: CASSVLTGGQNTGELFF

v_gene: TRBV5-1
j_gene: TRBJ2-5
CDR3aa: CASSSQETQYF

v_gene: TRBV5-4
j_gene: TRBJ2-7
CDR3aa: CASSLGYEQYF

v_gene: TRBV27
j_gene: TRBJ1-5
CDR3aa: CASSFRGDQPQHF

v_gene: TRBV11-1
j_gene: TRBJ2-2
CDR3aa: CASVPREAGVTGELFF

v_gene: TRBV29-1
j_gene: TRBJ1-1
CDR3aa: CSVAIGNSHTEAFF

v_gene: TRBV30
j_gene: TRBJ2-1
CDR3aa: CAWSGGQTGNSYNEQFF

v_gene: TRBV29-1
j_gene: TRBJ2-1
CDR3aa: CSAPDRAYNEQFF

v_gene: TRBV4-2
j_gene: TRBJ2-1
CDR3aa: CASSQDPGGGGRAYNEQFF

v_gene: TRBV5-4
j_gene: TRBJ2-1
CDR3aa: CATVAGTNEQFF

v_gene: TRBV30
j_gene: TRBJ2-3
CDR3aa: CAWSDGSGSTDTQYF

v_gene: TRBV29-1
j_gene: TRBJ1-3
CDR3aa: CSVIGRSSGNTIYF

v_gene: TRBV19
j_gene: TRBJ2-7
CDR3aa: CASSIGWSFEQYF

v_gene: TRBV5-1
j_gene: TRBJ2-2
CDR3aa: CASSLAAGRTGELFF

v_gene: TRBV18
j_gene: TRBJ2-5
CDR3aa: CASSPSGRGLVETQYF